The entry below describes one TCR beta chain. Sequenced by immunoSEQ multiplex PCR; TCRdb stores in-frame clones only, minus some. The sample has tens of thousands of clones, 70% to 90% seen once. This entry is derived from a study of T cell responses to AZD1222 COVID-19 vaccine. The TCR originated in an adult who received the AZD1222 COVID-19 vaccine. The sample consisted of peripheral blood, taken 28 days after the second AZD1222 dose.

The CDR3 loop is CASSAALYEQYF. CDR3 nucleotides: TGTGCCAGCAGCGCGGCTCTCTACGAGCAGTACTTC. V usage is TRBV6-5 and J usage is TRBJ2-7; D is uncertain. With 6 bases removed from V and 3 bases from J, the gap between germline ends came to 9 bases. This CDR3 has 12 residues. Per the germline V gene, CDR1 is MNHEY and CDR2 is SVGAGI.